Given below is one TCR beta chain in context. This entry belongs to a study of blood T cell repertoires in COVID-19. Looking at the study overall: Acute-phase and convalescent COVID-19 samples originated in the United States, Italy and Spain.

Source study methods: Amplification from reference gene primers served as the basis for estimated nucleated cell counts. Assay: immunoSEQ multiplex PCR; the TCRdb copy retains only in-frame clones and omits some. V and J calls and clone size are those listed in that table; D and trimming were worked out from the DNA. This sample has around 250,000 clones; around 90% occur once, and the top ten carry under 9%. J lost 2 bases, V lost 3 bases, and 6 bases had no gene match. This CDR3 spans 16 amino acids. CDR1 is KGHSH and CDR2 is LQKENI in the germline V gene. Sequencing was done on a sample of peripheral blood. The receptor comes from a woman aged 70-85 years with active or convalescent COVID-19. This rearrangement joins TRBV18 to TRBJ2-3; 9 nucleotides agree with TRBD1. CDR3 sequence reads: CASSPLQGAVTDTQYF. The DNA of the CDR3 is TGTGCCAGCTCACCTCTACAGGGGGCGGTCACAGATACGCAGTATTTT.